Given below is one T cell receptor beta chain in context. Its antigen is still unknown. CDR1 and CDR2 (germline): SEHNR, FQNEAQ (reference sequence). Trimming stripped 3 bases from V and 2 bases from J, with 11 bases between. CDR3 length: 15 residues. One entry per CDR3 protein results from TCRdb running MiXCR on the reads. The data contain hundreds of thousands of distinct CDR3 sequences, 35% to 45% of them seen just once; the ten biggest clones take up about 2.8%. The sample comes from a study of T cell repertoires in cytomegalovirus infection. Findings and limits, study-wide: Ex vivo, HLA-C-restricted CMV-specific TCR beta clonotypes prevailed over the rest of the response.

Input material: PBMCs. This receptor was obtained from a human donor in good health (CMV status not recorded). Some clones in this sample may be carry-over from other donors' samples. The V gene is TRBV7-9, the J gene TRBJ1-3, with D perhaps TRBD1 (6 bases). The chain's CDR3 is CASSFGTTTGNTIYF. The CDR3 DNA sequence: TGTGCCAGCAGCTTTGGGACAACGACTGGAAACACCATATATTTT.